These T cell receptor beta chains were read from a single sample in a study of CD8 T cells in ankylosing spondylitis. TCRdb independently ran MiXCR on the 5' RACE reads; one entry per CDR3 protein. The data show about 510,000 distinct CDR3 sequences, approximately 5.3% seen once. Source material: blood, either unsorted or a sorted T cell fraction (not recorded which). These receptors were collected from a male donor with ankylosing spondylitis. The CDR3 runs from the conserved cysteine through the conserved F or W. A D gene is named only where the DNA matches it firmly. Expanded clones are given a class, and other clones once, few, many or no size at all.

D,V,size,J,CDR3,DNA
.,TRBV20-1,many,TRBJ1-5,CSARRRDGIQPQHF,TGCAGTGCTAGACGACGGGACGGAATTCAGCCCCAGCATTTT
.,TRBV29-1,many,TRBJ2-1,CSVVWRDVYNEQFF,TGCAGCGTGGTGTGGCGGGACGTTTACAATGAGCAGTTCTTC
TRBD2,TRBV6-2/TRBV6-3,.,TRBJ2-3,CASSSSSGWGTDTQYF,TGTGCCAGCAGTTCCTCTAGCGGATGGGGCACAGATACGCAGTATTTT
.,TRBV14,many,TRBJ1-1,CASSQDRSTEAFF,TGCGCCAGCAGCCAAGATCGGAGCACTGAAGCTTTCTTT
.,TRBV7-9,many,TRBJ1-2,CASSLLGGAFDGYTF,TGTGCCAGCAGCTTACTGGGGGGCGCATTCGATGGCTACACCTTC
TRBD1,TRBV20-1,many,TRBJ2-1,CSAEGQGHEQFF,TGCAGTGCCGAGGGACAGGGCCATGAGCAGTTCTTC
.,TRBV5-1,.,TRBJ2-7,CASSLVVNYEQYF,TGCGCCAGCAGCTTAGTCGTAAACTACGAGCAGTACTTC
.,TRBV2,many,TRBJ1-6,CASMPWTNSPLHF,TGTGCCAGCATGCCATGGACGAATTCACCCCTCCACTTT
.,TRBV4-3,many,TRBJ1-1,CASSQDEGNTEAFF,TGCGCCAGCAGCCAAGATGAGGGGAACACTGAAGCTTTCTTT
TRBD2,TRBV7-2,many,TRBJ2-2,CASSFPAGVGTGELFF,TGTGCCAGCAGCTTCCCGGCGGGGGTGGGGACCGGGGAGCTGTTTTTT
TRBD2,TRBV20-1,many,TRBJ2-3,CSGVGGGAPDTQYF,TGCAGTGGCGTCGGCGGGGGGGCCCCAGATACGCAGTATTTT
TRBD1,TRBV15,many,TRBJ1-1,CATSRGTDRPPEAFF,TGTGCCACCAGCAGAGGTACGGACAGGCCGCCTGAAGCTTTCTTT
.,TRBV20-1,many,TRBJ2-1,CSAREAPSPHNEQFF,TGCAGTGCTAGAGAGGCTCCGTCTCCCCACAATGAGCAGTTCTTC
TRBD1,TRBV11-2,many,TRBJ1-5,CASSLGNRGTQHF,TGTGCCAGCAGCTTAGGGAACAGGGGGACCCAGCATTTT
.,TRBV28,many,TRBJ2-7,CASSPSDVPGQQYF,TGTGCCAGCAGTCCTTCCGATGTCCCCGGACAGCAGTACTTC
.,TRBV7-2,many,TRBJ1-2,CASSLGGSQSTNYGYTF,TGTGCCAGCAGCTTAGGCGGCAGCCAGAGCACTAACTATGGCTACACCTTC
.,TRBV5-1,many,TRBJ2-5,CASSLSGLWRQETQYF,TGCGCCAGCAGCTTGAGTGGGCTCTGGAGGCAAGAGACCCAGTACTTC